This T cell receptor (beta chain) stems from a study of blood T cell repertoires in COVID-19. Turning to the study itself: There were acute and convalescent COVID-19 samples, and they came from the United States, Italy and Spain. In each case, the material was cDNA or gDNA derived from T cells, B-cell-depleted T cells, or PBMCs.

Data came from immunoSEQ multiplex PCR; TCRdb stores just in-frame clones and leaves some out. The table includes more than 150,000 clones, more than 75% detected once. This clone was seen a single time. The germline V and J ends were trimmed by 8 bases and 6 bases, with 17 bases remaining between them. This CDR3 is 14 amino acids long. Germline assignment: CDR1 SGHTA and CDR2 FQGNSA. V and J are TRBV7-2 and TRBJ2-4, with a possible D match to TRBD1 (6 bases). Sequenced: peripheral blood. The clonotype comes from a man in his forties with active or convalescent COVID-19. The CDR3 here is CASRAAGATNIQYF. CDR3 nucleotide sequence: TGTGCCAGCCGAGCGGCAGGGGCGACAAACATTCAGTACTTC.